This TCR beta chain was observed in a study of T-cell memory formation after mild COVID-19. In its sample, this clonotype was seen a few times. The antigen is not known. Study observations and caveats: Contracting clones from day 15 to 85 had balanced CD4/CD8; later expanders favoured CD4+.

Each CDR3 protein is one row after TCRdb ran MiXCR on the 5' RACE reads. The data contain over 350,000 distinct CDR3 sequences, about 15% of them singletons. The sample consisted of PBMCs or a T cell subset sorted from them (not recorded which). The receptor was isolated from a man aged 18-30 years who had mild COVID-19 (a few samples of this study predate the infection). Cell type and time point are not known.

CDR3 coding DNA: TGTGCCATCAGAGGGACAGGGTGGGATCGCGGGCAGTTCTTC. It encodes CAIRGTGWDRGQFF. The chain is built from TRBV10-3 and TRBJ2-1, with TRBD1 matching 9 bases. This CDR3 comprises 14 residues. J lost 12 bases, V lost 6 bases, and 12 bases had no gene match. Per the germline V gene, CDR1 is ENHRY and CDR2 is SYGVKD.